This TCR beta chain was documented in a study of cytotoxic CD8 clonotypes in ibrutinib-treated CLL. Study results and limitations: At ibrutinib response, clonality increased, and at progression it declined back toward baseline.

Sequenced by immunoSEQ multiplex PCR; TCRdb stores in-frame clones only, minus some. The sample lists under 200,000 clones, more than 80% occurring once. Of note for this clone: Its antigen is undetermined.

The CDR3 sequence is 13 residues long. Per germline, CDR1 SQVTM and CDR2 ANQGSEA. The ends lost 3 bases at V and 3 bases at J; junction bases unmatched: 5. This sequence was found in a human donor with chronic lymphocytic leukemia. The material was PBMCs, obtained after 24 months of ibrutinib treatment. The chain carries TRBV29-1 and TRBJ2-7; 7 nucleotides match TRBD1. This CDR3 reads CSVETGKGYEQYF. The CDR3 DNA sequence: TGCAGCGTTGAGACAGGGAAGGGCTACGAGCAGTACTTC.